In this sample, the clone carrying this TCR beta chain turned up once. What it recognizes is unknown. The data are from a study of shared clonotypes between healthy human individuals. Study findings and constraints: The low donor count limited represented genetic and exposure-history diversity. Between several donors, naive CD4 clonotypes were shared at a level of about 5%. Relative to their counterparts shared across all four donors, non-shared clonotypes exhibited diminished generation probabilities.

As defined, naive CD8 cells were CD45RO-negative and positively selected for CCR7, with terminally differentiated effector memory CD45RA+ cells excluded. Replicate sorted-subset PCRs were loaded with 150 to 250 ng DNA, about 28,000 T cell genomes. Measured with immunoSEQ multiplex PCR; TCRdb has only the in-frame clones, and not every one. The table lists roughly 2.1 million clones, about 92% of them singletons. Sequenced: naive CD8+ T cells from PBMCs. The origin of this receptor is a young man in good health. Some clones in this sample may be carry-over from other donors' samples.

CDR3 in DNA: TGCAGCGTGCGGGACAGGGTGGGAAACATTCAGTACTTC. Protein product: CSVRDRVGNIQYF. J is TRBJ2-4 and V is TRBV29-1; TRBD1 aligns across 9 bases. The length of the CDR3 is 13 residues. Trimming removed 6 bases from V and 6 bases from J; junction bases left unmatched: 6. Germline V gene lookup returns CDR1 SQVTM and CDR2 ANQGSEA.